This note documents a single T cell receptor beta chain sequence. Its specificity is unknown. The data were taken from a study of T-cell memory formation after mild COVID-19. Trimming at V came to 6 bases and at J to 4 bases, leaving 11 bases not matched to a gene. Germline-derived CDR1 and CDR2 are DFQATT and SNEGSKA (reference sequence). The CDR3 covers 16 residues. General study points: Researchers report contracting CD4+ clones mostly in CM and EM, with CD8+ clones in EMRA.

It was 5'RACE with constant-segment primers that produced the TCR alpha and TCR beta cDNA libraries, which carried sample barcodes and UMIs. TCRdb re-called the 5' RACE reads through MiXCR, storing one row per CDR3 protein. The table has about 320,000 distinct CDR3 sequences, 14% seen once. The receptor was derived from a man aged 18 to 29 who had mild COVID-19 (a few samples of this study predate the infection). Cell type and time point are not known. Sequencing was carried out using PBMCs or a T cell subset sorted from them (not recorded which). The chain is built from TRBV20-1 and TRBJ1-4, with 10 positions matching TRBD1. As DNA, the CDR3 is TGCAGTGCCTTCCCAGGGACAGGGGCTTTTAATGAAAAACTGTTTTTT. As protein: CSAFPGTGAFNEKLFF.